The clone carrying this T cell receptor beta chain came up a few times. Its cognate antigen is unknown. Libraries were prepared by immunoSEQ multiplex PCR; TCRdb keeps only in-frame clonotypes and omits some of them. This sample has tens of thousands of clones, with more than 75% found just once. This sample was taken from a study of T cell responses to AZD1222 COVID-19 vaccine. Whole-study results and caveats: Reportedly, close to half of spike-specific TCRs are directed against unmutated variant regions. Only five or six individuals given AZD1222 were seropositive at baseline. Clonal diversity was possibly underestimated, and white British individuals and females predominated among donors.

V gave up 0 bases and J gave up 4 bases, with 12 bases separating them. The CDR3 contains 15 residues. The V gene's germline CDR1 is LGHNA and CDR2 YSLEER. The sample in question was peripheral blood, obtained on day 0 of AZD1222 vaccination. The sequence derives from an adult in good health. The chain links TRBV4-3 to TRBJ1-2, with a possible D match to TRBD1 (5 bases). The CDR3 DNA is TGCGCCAGCAGCCAAGAACTTGCAGGGACCTATGGCTACACCTTC. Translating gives CASSQELAGTYGYTF.